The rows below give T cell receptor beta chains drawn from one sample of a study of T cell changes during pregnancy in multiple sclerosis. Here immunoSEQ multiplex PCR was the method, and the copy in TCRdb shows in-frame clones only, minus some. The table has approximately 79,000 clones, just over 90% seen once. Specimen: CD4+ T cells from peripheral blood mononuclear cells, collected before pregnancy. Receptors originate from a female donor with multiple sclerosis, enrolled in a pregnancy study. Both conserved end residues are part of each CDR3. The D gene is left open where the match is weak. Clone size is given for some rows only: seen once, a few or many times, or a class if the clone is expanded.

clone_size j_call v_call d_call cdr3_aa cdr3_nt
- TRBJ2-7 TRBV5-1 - CASSRGGPRDFDEQYF TGCGCCAGCAGCCGAGGAGGACCGAGGGACTTCGACGAGCAGTACTTC
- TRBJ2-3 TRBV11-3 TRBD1 CASSSGDRGGTDTQYF TGTGCCAGCAGCTCCGGGGACAGGGGAGGCACAGATACGCAGTATTTT
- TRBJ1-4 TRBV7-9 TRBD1 CASSLLGQGGNEKLFF TGTGCCAGCAGCCTTCTTGGACAGGGGGGAAATGAAAAACTGTTTTTT
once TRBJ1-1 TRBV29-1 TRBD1 CSASPTGTGLGNTEAFF TGCAGCGCCTCCCCAACCGGGACAGGGTTAGGGAACACTGAAGCTTTCTTT
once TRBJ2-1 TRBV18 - CASSPLGLGSSYNEQFF TGTGCCAGCTCACCGCTTGGACTGGGGAGCTCCTACAATGAGCAGTTCTTC
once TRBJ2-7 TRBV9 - CASSLDSYEQYF TGTGCCAGCAGCTTAGACAGCTACGAGCAGTACTTC
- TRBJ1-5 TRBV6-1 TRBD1 CASSEWDLIRGNQPQHF TGTGCCAGCAGTGAATGGGACCTGATCAGGGGGAACCAGCCCCAGCATTTT
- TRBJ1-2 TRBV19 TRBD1 CAGRDRVYGYTF TGTGCCGGCCGGGACAGGGTCTATGGCTACACCTTC
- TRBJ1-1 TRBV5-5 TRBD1 CASSLGDRVVLEAFF TGTGCCAGCAGCTTAGGGGACAGGGTTGTCCTTGAAGCTTTCTTT
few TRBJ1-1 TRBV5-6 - CASSLAARGGTEAFF TGTGCCAGCAGCTTGGCCGCACGAGGGGGCACTGAAGCTTTCTTT
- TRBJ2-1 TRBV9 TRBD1 CASSAGTGRNEQFF TGTGCCAGCAGCGCCGGGACAGGGCGAAATGAGCAGTTCTTC
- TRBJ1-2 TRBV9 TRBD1 CASSVTVGTGVGYTF TGTGCCAGCAGCGTAACGGTAGGGACAGGGGTCGGCTACACCTTC
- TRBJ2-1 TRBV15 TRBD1 CATSRLEGQGRNEQFF TGTGCCACCAGCAGATTGGAGGGACAGGGGAGGAATGAGCAGTTCTTC
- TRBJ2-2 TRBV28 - CASRVRGASTGELFF TGTGCCAGCAGGGTTCGGGGGGCATCGACCGGGGAGCTGTTTTTT
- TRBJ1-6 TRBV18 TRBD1 CASSPRDRGSPLHF TGTGCCAGCTCGCCCAGGGACAGGGGGTCACCCCTCCACTTT
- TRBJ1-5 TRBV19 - CASSIGYQGNQPQHF TGTGCCAGTAGTATAGGTTACCAGGGAAATCAGCCCCAGCATTTT
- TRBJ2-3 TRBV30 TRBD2 CACKLAGGRNTQYF TGTGCATGCAAACTAGCGGGAGGGCGAAATACGCAGTATTTT
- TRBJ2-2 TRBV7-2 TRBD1 CASSSTGTNTGELFF TGTGCCAGCAGCTCGACAGGGACAAACACCGGGGAGCTGTTTTTT
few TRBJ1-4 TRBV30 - CAWSVVSEKLFF TGTGCCTGGAGTGTCGTATCCGAAAAACTGTTTTTT
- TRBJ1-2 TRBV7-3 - CASSPKPTGGGNYGYTF TGTGCCAGCAGCCCCAAACCCACGGGGGGCGGGAACTATGGCTACACCTTC
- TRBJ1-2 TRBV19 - CASSISRGGRGDGYTF TGTGCCAGTAGTATTAGTCGTGGTGGCAGGGGAGATGGCTACACCTTC
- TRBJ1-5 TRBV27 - CASNSLFGILRDTNQPQHF TGTGCCAGTAACTCCTTGTTCGGAATACTCCGGGACACAAATCAGCCCCAGCATTTT
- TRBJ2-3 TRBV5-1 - CASSLDGLTTDTQYF TGCGCCAGCAGCTTGGACGGACTAACCACAGATACGCAGTATTTT
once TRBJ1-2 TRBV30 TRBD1 CAWGSTGISYGYTF TGTGCCTGGGGGTCGACAGGGATCAGCTATGGCTACACCTTC
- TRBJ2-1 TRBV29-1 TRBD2 CSVEGTAGGSVYNEQFF TGCAGCGTTGAAGGGACTGCGGGAGGTAGCGTTTACAATGAGCAGTTCTTC
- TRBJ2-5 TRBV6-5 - CASSPFTPQGETQYF TGTGCCAGCAGTCCCTTTACTCCGCAGGGAGAGACCCAGTACTTC
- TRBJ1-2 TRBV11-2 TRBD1 CASSADRAYGYTF TGTGCCAGCAGCGCGGACAGGGCCTATGGCTACACCTTC
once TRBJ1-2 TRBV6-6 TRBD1 CASPGQEMNYGYTF TGTGCCAGCCCCGGACAGGAGATGAACTATGGCTACACCTTC
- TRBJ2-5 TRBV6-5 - CASRPGPQETQYF TGTGCCAGCAGGCCAGGGCCGCAAGAGACCCAGTACTTC
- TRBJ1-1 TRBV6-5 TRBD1 CASSYSPGQGGLAFF TGTGCCAGCAGTTACTCCCCCGGACAGGGCGGTCTGGCTTTCTTT
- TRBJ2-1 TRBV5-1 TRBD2 CASSPEGRGGFF TGCGCCAGCAGCCCCGAGGGGAGGGGTGGTTTCTTC
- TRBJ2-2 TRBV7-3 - CASSLARAGELFF TGTGCCAGCAGCTTGGCCCGGGCCGGGGAGCTGTTTTTT
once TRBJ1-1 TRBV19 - CASIGPGPEAFF TGTGCCAGTATTGGTCCGGGTCCTGAAGCTTTCTTT
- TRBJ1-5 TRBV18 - CASSTGVGEYSNQPQHF TGTGCCAGCTCAACCGGTGTTGGGGAGTATAGCAATCAGCCCCAGCATTTT
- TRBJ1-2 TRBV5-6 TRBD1 CASSPTTGSFAGYTF TGTGCCAGCAGCCCGACGACAGGGTCTTTTGCTGGCTACACCTTC
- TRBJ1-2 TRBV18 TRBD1 CASSSYRGFDLGYTF TGTGCCAGCTCATCCTACAGGGGATTCGACCTTGGCTACACCTTC
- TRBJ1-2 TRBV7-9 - CASSLELIYGYTF TGTGCCAGCAGCTTAGAACTGATCTATGGCTACACCTTC
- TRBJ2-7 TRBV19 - CASSISREVGEQYF TGTGCCAGTAGTATTTCCAGGGAGGTAGGAGAGCAGTACTTC
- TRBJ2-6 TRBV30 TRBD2 CAWAGDFEANVLTF TGTGCCTGGGCGGGGGACTTTGAGGCCAACGTCCTGACTTTC
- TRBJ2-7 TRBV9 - CASSVDGGSYEQYF TGTGCCAGCAGCGTAGACGGGGGTTCCTACGAGCAGTACTTC
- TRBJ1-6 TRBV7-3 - CASSLQGYNSPLHF TGTGCCAGCAGCTTACAGGGGTATAATTCACCCCTCCACTTT
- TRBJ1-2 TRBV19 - CASSIDRSIAYDYTF TGTGCCAGTAGTATAGATCGATCAATCGCCTATGACTACACCTTC
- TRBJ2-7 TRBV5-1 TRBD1 CASSLVTSGGYEQYF TGCGCCAGCAGCTTGGTAACGTCAGGGGGCTACGAGCAGTACTTC
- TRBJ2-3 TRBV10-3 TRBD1 CAISGGQGAVDTQYF TGTGCCATCAGTGGGGGGCAGGGGGCGGTAGATACGCAGTATTTT
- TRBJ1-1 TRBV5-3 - CARIFSVNTEAFF TGTGCCAGAATCTTCTCCGTGAACACTGAAGCTTTCTTT
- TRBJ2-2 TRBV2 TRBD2 CASKGTSGDLRTGELFF TGTGCCAGTAAGGGGACTAGCGGGGATTTGAGGACCGGGGAGCTGTTTTTT
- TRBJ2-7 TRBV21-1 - CASSRGGRGCRQYF TGTGCCAGCAGCCGAGGAGGCAGGGGGTGCCGGCAGTACTTC